The clone carrying this TCR beta chain turned up a few times. Its antigen is currently unknown. This record comes from a study of T-cell reconstitution after alpha-beta-depleted transplantation in children. The V and J ends lost 2 bases and 4 bases, in that order; junction bases with no gene match: 0. The germline gives CDR1 LNHNV, CDR2 YYDKDF (reference sequence). The CDR3 consists of 13 residues. During its preparation, the TCRbeta library received unique molecular identifiers. TCRdb called the PCR reads again in MiXCR, with one record for every CDR3 protein. The sample holds a few hundred thousand distinct CDR3 sequences; about a sixth are singletons and the top ten take just under 30%. Study-level results: About two months after transplant, alpha-beta T cells reportedly came from several hundred expanded graft clones. One year after transplant, T-cell counts and diversity came mostly from newly produced T cells. Diversity of TCRbeta at day 60 was high in some patients, arising from surviving recipient T cells and thymic progenitors.

The input for sequencing was PBMCs, mostly from graft donor cells, taken 360 days after TCRalphabeta/CD19-depleted stem cell transplant. The V and J genes are TRBV15 and TRBJ2-5; 8 bases are shared with TRBD2. The TCR comes from a boy less than two years old who had a stem cell transplant for Wiskott-Aldrich syndrome, so the T cells may come from the graft donor. The CDR3 loop reads CATSRLAGETQYF. The CDR3 DNA follows: TGTGCCACCAGCAGACTAGCGGGAGAGACCCAGTACTTC.